The 24 T cell receptor beta chains below were found in one sample sequenced in a study of cytomegalovirus exposure and HLA in healthy donors. PCR primers comprised 60 Vbeta and 13 Jbeta primers. The assay was immunoSEQ multiplex PCR, and TCRdb's table has in-frame clones only and misses some. The sample records about 140,000 clones, about four fifths being singletons. The sequencing input was PBMCs. These receptors all stem from a man aged 25 to 40 in good health and CMV-seronegative.

The V call is TRBV19, the J call TRBJ1-1; D is undetermined. From germline, CDR1 is LNHDA and CDR2 SQIVND (reference sequence). V was pared by 8 bases and J by 2 bases, with 9 bases between. CDR3 length: 12 amino acids. CDR3 coding DNA: TGTGCCAGTTTTGGGAGTAACACTGAAGCTTTCTTT. Protein: CASFGSNTEAFF.

This chain links TRBV19 with TRBJ2-7, with a tentative D call TRBD2 (5 bases). V dropped 4 bases and J dropped 6 bases, with 10 bases sitting between them. The germline V gene has CDR1 LNHDA and CDR2 SQIVND (reference sequence). The CDR3 loop spans 12 amino acids. CDR3 nucleotide sequence: TGTGCCAGTAGTAGTGAGGGAAGCGAGCAGTACTTC. It translates to CASSSEGSEQYF.

This clone has only one observation. The chain uses TRBV7-2 and TRBJ2-3; D not resolved. The CDR3 has 15 residues. Per the germline V gene, CDR1 is SGHTA and CDR2 is FQGNSA. V lost 5 bases and J 2 bases, leaving 14 bases between the germline ends. Here the CDR3 reads CASSPRLVYTDTQYF. Written as DNA, the CDR3 is TGTGCCAGCAGCCCTAGGTTGGTATACACAGATACGCAGTATTTT.

A few counts support this clone. This chain connects TRBV19 to TRBJ2-7; 7 nucleotides match TRBD1. CDR3 size: 14 residues. V lost 3 bases, J lost 3 bases, and 5 bases stayed unmatched. Germline V gene lookup returns CDR1 LNHDA and CDR2 SQIVND (reference sequence). CDR3 sequence: CASSMGRGIYEQYF. The CDR3 DNA follows: TGTGCCAGTAGTATGGGCAGGGGGATCTACGAGCAGTACTTC.

The chain employs TRBV9 and TRBJ2-3, with TRBD2 matching over 7 bases. This CDR3 spans 17 amino acids. Germline lookup yields CDR1 SGDLS and CDR2 YYNGEE. Unmatched junction bases numbered 11, after V lost 4 bases and J lost 0 bases. The CDR3 DNA reads as TGTGCCAGCAGCAAGGGACTAAGGACTTATAGCACAGATACGCAGTATTTT. Residues: CASSKGLRTYSTDTQYF.

The chain couples TRBV12-5 to TRBJ1-2; D is ambiguous. CDR1 is LGHNT and CDR2 is FRNRAP in the germline V gene. The CDR3 loop spans 14 amino acids. V was shortened by 3 bases and J by 5 bases, with 13 bases between the two germline ends. The CDR3 DNA reads as TGTGCTAGTGGTTTTTCGGTGCGGGAATATGGCTACACCTTC. Its protein is CASGFSVREYGYTF.

The V call is TRBV12-5, the J call TRBJ1-1; no firm D call. Germline V gives CDR1 LGHNT, CDR2 FRNRAP. V was shortened by 4 bases and J by 4 bases, with 19 bases between the two germline ends. This CDR3 comprises 16 residues. CDR3 DNA: TGTGCTAGTGGTTCTAGCCCCCCTCAGAGAGTCACTGAAGCTTTCTTT. Amino acids: CASGSSPPQRVTEAFF.

This clone was observed a few times. The chain combines TRBV6-6 with TRBJ1-5, with D uncertain. CDR3 length: 12 residues. Germline V gene lookup returns CDR1 MNHNY and CDR2 SVGAGI (reference sequence). The V and J ends lost 5 bases and 7 bases respectively, with 9 bases between them. CDR3 in amino acids: CASSTPGQPQHF. Written as DNA, the CDR3 is TGTGCCAGCAGTACCCCGGGGCAGCCCCAGCATTTT.

The V call is TRBV5-6, the J call TRBJ2-1; D perhaps matches TRBD2 (6 bases). Germline assignment: CDR1 SGHDT and CDR2 YYEEEE. V lost 6 bases and J 7 bases, leaving 20 bases between the germline ends. The CDR3 sequence is 15 residues long. The DNA for the CDR3 is TGTGCCAGCAAAGTGCGGGATGTTAGTTGGAATGAGCAGTTCTTC. Translation: CASKVRDVSWNEQFF.

J is TRBJ1-2 and V is TRBV7-2; perhaps TRBD1 as D (5 bases). Trimming took 5 bases from V and 8 from J, leaving 15 bases between them. CDR1 SGHTA and CDR2 FQGNSA come from the germline V gene. The CDR3 contains 13 residues. The CDR3, as DNA: TGTGCCAGCAGCCCGCAGGGTTATGACGGCTACACCTTC. Protein: CASSPQGYDGYTF. The full variable domain, rest sourced from reference TRBV7-2 and TRBJ1-2, is GAGVSQSPSNKVTEKGKDVELRCDPISGHTALYWYRQSLGQGLEFLIYFQGNSAPDKSGLPSDRFSAERTGGSVSTLTIQRTQQEDSAVYLCASSPQGYDGYTFGSGTRLTVV.

The gene calls are TRBV2 and TRBJ1-2; 7 bases are a match to TRBD1. V lost 7 bases and J lost 4; bases outside the gene matches: 6. CDR3 length: 13 amino acids. Germline CDR1 and CDR2: SNHLY and FYNNEI. The CDR3 sequence: CASITDRAYGYTF. DNA for the CDR3: TGTGCCAGCATTACCGACAGGGCCTATGGCTACACCTTC.

V gene TRBV28 combines with J gene TRBJ2-7; D is possibly TRBD1 (6 bases). V was cut by 6 bases and J by 1 base, with 10 bases left in between. Germline V gene sequence: CDR1 MDHEN, CDR2 SYDVKM. This CDR3 comprises 13 residues. Here the CDR3 reads CASRDSASYEQYF. CDR3 in DNA: TGTGCCAGCAGGGACAGCGCTTCCTACGAGCAGTACTTC.

The chain couples TRBV5-6 to TRBJ1-5; D possibly corresponds to TRBD1 (6 bases). Germline V CDR1 and CDR2: SGHDT, YYEEEE. Trimming stripped 1 base from V and 3 bases from J, with 11 bases between. This CDR3 is built from 15 residues. CDR3 nucleotide sequence: TGTGCCAGCAGCTTGACGACAGGTACCAATCAGCCCCAGCATTTT. This codes for CASSLTTGTNQPQHF. Together with reference TRBV5-6 and TRBJ1-5, the CDR3 gives the full variable domain: DAGVTQSPTHLIKTRGQQVTLRCSPKSGHDTVSWYQQALGQGPQFIFQYYEEEERQRGNFPDRFSGHQFPNYSSELNVNALLLGDSALYLCASSLTTGTNQPQHFGDGTRLSIL.

J is TRBJ2-7 and V is TRBV27; D unresolved. V lost 3 bases and J 0 bases, leaving 6 bases between the germline ends. CDR3 size: 13 residues. Germline CDR1 is MNHEY and CDR2 is SMNVEV (reference sequence). CDR3 loop: CASSFTSSYEQYF. The DNA for the CDR3 is TGTGCCAGCAGTTTCACCAGCTCCTACGAGCAGTACTTC.

This rearrangement joins TRBV10-1 to TRBJ2-2; 12 positions agree with TRBD1. The CDR3 length is 15 residues. Germline CDR1 reads WNHNN; CDR2 reads SYGVQD (reference sequence). V was clipped by 7 bases and J by 5 bases; unmatched bases: 5. In DNA form, the CDR3 reads TGCGCCAGCACCAGGGACAGGGGGCGAACCGGGGAGCTGTTTTTT. Translating gives CASTRDRGRTGELFF.

The chain recombines TRBV5-1 with TRBJ2-1, with 7 bases lining up with TRBD2. The CDR3 runs to 16 residues. Germline trimming cut 4 bases from V and 2 bases from J; bases unmatched to any gene: 9. Germline CDR1 reads SGHRS; CDR2 reads YFSETQ. The CDR3 region has the DNA TGCGCCAGCAGCCCGAATCCGCTAGCGGCCTACAATGAGCAGTTCTTC. It specifies CASSPNPLAAYNEQFF.

V gene TRBV28 combines with J gene TRBJ1-3, with TRBD1 as a possible D gene (6 bases). Germline loops: CDR1 MDHEN, CDR2 SYDVKM. The length of the CDR3 is 13 residues. Trimming took off 8 bases at V and 4 bases at J, with 12 bases between the two ends. CDR3 DNA: TGTGCCAGCGGGGGGGCGCGAGGAAACACCATATATTTT. Amino acid sequence: CASGGARGNTIYF. The whole variable domain, remainder taken from reference TRBV28 and TRBJ1-3, is DVKVTQSSRYLVKRTGEKVFLECVQDMDHENMFWYRQDPGLGLRLIYFSYDVKMKEKGDIPEGYSVSREKKERFSLILESASTNQTSMYLCASGGARGNTIYFGEGSWLTVV.

This clone was observed once. The chain has TRBV5-1 and TRBJ1-1; possible D gene TRBD1, 5 bases. The CDR3 runs to 16 residues. Germline V CDR1 and CDR2: SGHRS, YFSETQ. Trimming removed 1 base from V and 0 bases from J, with 13 bases in between. CDR3 nucleotide sequence: TGCGCCAGCAGCTTGAAAATGGGGGGGTTGAACACTGAAGCTTTCTTT. It codes for CASSLKMGGLNTEAFF.

The chain joins TRBV28 to TRBJ1-6; maybe TRBD1 (6 bases). The CDR3 length is 15 residues. Germline CDR1 MDHEN, CDR2 SYDVKM. Trimming removed 5 bases from V and 5 bases from J, with 13 bases in between. The CDR3 nucleotides are TGTGCCAGCAGTCAACAGACAGGAAATAATTCACCCCTCCACTTT. This sequence encodes CASSQQTGNNSPLHF.

The chain couples TRBV10-3 to TRBJ1-2; 7 nucleotides align to TRBD1. V shed 7 bases, J shed 4 bases, and the junction held 9 bases outside the gene matches. Per germline, CDR1 ENHRY and CDR2 SYGVKD. The CDR3 has 14 residues. The CDR3 sequence is CAITAEEGAYGYTF. For the CDR3, the DNA is TGTGCCATCACGGCGGAAGAGGGGGCCTATGGCTACACCTTC.

The genes are TRBV4-1 and TRBJ2-3; D unclear. Germline V gene lookup returns CDR1 MGHRA and CDR2 YSYEKL. CDR3 size: 16 residues. V lost 1 base and J 0 bases, leaving 11 bases between the germline ends. The CDR3 DNA reads TGCGCCAGCAGCCAAGTAGGCGGTGTGAGCACAGATACGCAGTATTTT. Translating gives CASSQVGGVSTDTQYF.

The V call is TRBV20-1, the J call TRBJ2-1, with D uncertain. Germline CDR1 DFQATT, CDR2 SNEGSKA (reference sequence). With 1 base removed from V and 6 bases from J, the gap between germline ends came to 4 bases. The CDR3 is made up of 11 amino acids. In DNA, the CDR3 is TGCAGTGCTAGAGTAGTCAATGAGCAGTTCTTC. It encodes CSARVVNEQFF.

This sequence joins TRBV9 and TRBJ2-1, with 7 bases identical to TRBD2. The germline gives CDR1 SGDLS, CDR2 YYNGEE. V lost 0 bases, J lost 3 bases, and 3 bases stayed unmatched. This CDR3 has 15 residues. As DNA, the CDR3 is TGTGCCAGCAGCGTAGGAGGGGACTACTACAATGAGCAGTTCTTC. Amino acid sequence: CASSVGGDYYNEQFF.

The V and J genes are TRBV29-1 and TRBJ2-7; D is uncertain. From germline, CDR1 is SQVTM and CDR2 ANQGSEA. V was clipped by 5 bases and J by 2 bases, with 10 bases between them. The CDR3 totals 12 residues. DNA for the CDR3: TGCAGCGTTCTTGGCAGGACCTACGAGCAGTACTTC. Translating it yields CSVLGRTYEQYF.